This section outlines one TCR beta chain sequence together with its context. Its antigen is undetermined. The data belong to a study of response to subunit inactivated influenza vaccine. Via MiXCR, TCRdb re-called the RT-PCR reads, giving one row per CDR3 protein. The sample lists 860,000 or so distinct CDR3 sequences, 21% seen once, with approximately 10% in the top ten. Findings and limits, study-wide: Seasonal influenza vaccination, on each occasion, was suggested by the authors to recruit few new T cells.

The specimen was PBMCs from blood, collected more than 4 days after vaccination. This TCR was sampled from a man aged 45 to 65 who received an inactivated influenza vaccine.

The CDR3 DNA is TGTGCCAGCAGCCAAAGCGGGCGGACCCCGAAGACTAGCACAGATACGCAGTATTTT. Amino acids: CASSQSGRTPKTSTDTQYF. This chain joins TRBV14 and TRBJ2-3, with D possibly being TRBD2 (6 bases). Germline-derived CDR1 and CDR2 are SGHDN and FVKESK. The CDR3 has 19 amino acids. V lost 2 bases and J 0 bases, leaving 21 bases between the germline ends.